The clone carrying this T cell receptor (beta chain) was seen only a few times. Its matching antigen is unknown. Time point noted: sample taken at primary tumor resection. Untreated early-stage non-small cell lung cancer patients, roughly 72 in total, were the donors. Extraction of whole RNA from tumor, nontumor lung or frozen PBMC preceded unsorted sequencing. This sample was included in a study of spatial heterogeneity in lung cancer. Study results and limitations: Expanded tumor TCRs that were ubiquitous appeared in blood more at resection than follow-up.

With 0 bases removed from V and 0 bases from J, the gap between germline ends came to 8 bases. The CDR3 has 15 residues. CDR1 is SGHRS, CDR2 YFSETQ, per germline. TCRdb passed the 5' RACE reads through MiXCR, listing each CDR3 protein once. The sample yields some 25,000 distinct CDR3 sequences, approximately 4.8% seen once. The chain uses TRBV5-1 and TRBJ2-3; D ambiguous. This sequence originates from a male donor with early-stage non-small cell lung cancer. The sequences come from PBMCs, collected at surgery. This chain's CDR3 is CASSLVGRSTDTQYF. The CDR3 coding sequence is TGCGCCAGCAGCTTGGTGGGAAGGAGCACAGATACGCAGTATTTT.